These 24 T cell receptor beta chains share one sample of origin, sequenced in a study of blood T cell repertoires in COVID-19. Assay: immunoSEQ multiplex PCR; the TCRdb copy retains only in-frame clones and omits some. The table records approximately 69,000 clones, roughly 76% of them present only once. Material for sequencing was peripheral blood. All receptors come from a woman aged 70-85 years with acute or convalescent COVID-19.

The chain couples TRBV15 to TRBJ2-7, with a weak D call TRBD2 (5 bases). Looked up from germline, CDR1 is LNHNV and CDR2 is YYDKDF (reference sequence). CDR3 size: 15 residues. Deletions cut 0 bases from V and 0 bases from J, with 9 bases between. The CDR3 protein is CATSRDPGSSYEQYF. The CDR3 nucleotides are TGTGCCACCAGCAGAGATCCGGGAAGCTCCTACGAGCAGTACTTC. Combining the CDR3 with reference TRBV15 and TRBJ2-7 gives the whole variable domain DAMVIQNPRYQVTQFGKPVTLSCSQTLNHNVMYWYQQKSSQAPKLLFHYYDKDFNNEADTPDNFQSRRPNTSFCFLDIRSPGLGDTAMYLCATSRDPGSSYEQYFGPGTRLTVT.

This clone showed up just once. V is TRBV18 and J is TRBJ2-2; 9 bases match TRBD2. This CDR3 spans 16 amino acids. The germline V gene has CDR1 KGHSH and CDR2 LQKENI. J gave up 2 bases and V 3 bases, and 4 bases lay outside the gene matches. The chain's CDR3 is CASSPRLAANTGELFF. The CDR3 DNA reads TGTGCCAGCTCACCGCGACTAGCGGCCAACACCGGGGAGCTGTTTTTT.

The chain uses TRBV7-2 and TRBJ2-1, with 7 bases that match TRBD2. CDR1 SGHTA and CDR2 FQGNSA come from the germline V gene. The CDR3 extends over 16 amino acids. V trimming: 2 bases; J trimming: 0 bases; junction bases outside the gene matches: 4. CDR3 DNA sequence: TGTGCCAGCAGCTTATTTTTAGCGGGCTCCTACAATGAGCAGTTCTTC. Protein product: CASSLFLAGSYNEQFF. Together with reference TRBV7-2 and TRBJ2-1, the CDR3 gives the full variable domain: GAGVSQSPSNKVTEKGKDVELRCDPISGHTALYWYRQSLGQGLEFLIYFQGNSAPDKSGLPSDRFSAERTGGSVSTLTIQRTQQEDSAVYLCASSLFLAGSYNEQFFGPGTRLTVL.

The rearrangement uses TRBV2 and TRBJ1-6, with 7 nucleotides matching TRBD1. Germline CDR1 SNHLY, CDR2 FYNNEI. This CDR3 has 13 residues. The J segment lost 10 bases and the V segment lost 6 bases, leaving 6 bases of the junction unmatched. CDR3 DNA: TGTGCCAGCAGGACAGGGACGGGCTCACCCCTCCACTTT. Translated: CASRTGTGSPLHF.

The rearrangement joins TRBV28 to TRBJ2-1, with 10 bases fitting TRBD2. Per germline, CDR1 MDHEN and CDR2 SYDVKM. The CDR3 covers 16 residues. V shed 4 bases, J shed 4 bases, and the junction held 7 bases outside the gene matches. This CDR3 reads CASSYQLAGPYNEQFF. CDR3 coding DNA: TGTGCCAGCAGTTACCAACTAGCGGGACCTTACAATGAGCAGTTCTTC.

The chain is built from TRBV25-1 and TRBJ1-4; possible D gene TRBD1, 6 bases. With 2 bases removed from V and 2 bases from J, the gap between germline ends came to 9 bases. Germline V gene lookup returns CDR1 MGHDK and CDR2 SYGVNS. The CDR3 runs 15 residues. This CDR3 reads CASSEQGQTNEKLFF. The CDR3 DNA follows: TGTGCCAGCAGTGAACAAGGACAGACTAATGAAAAACTGTTTTTT. Variable domain in full (rest from reference TRBV25-1 and TRBJ1-4): EADIYQTPRYLVIGTGKKITLECSQTMGHDKMYWYQQDPGMELHLIHYSYGVNSTEKGDLSSESTVSRIRTEHFPLTLESARPSHTSQYLCASSEQGQTNEKLFFGSGTQLSVL.

A single count supports this clone. CDR3 sequence: CASSAMDSASEQFF. CDR3 sequence (DNA): TGCGCCAGCAGCGCCATGGACTCAGCCAGTGAGCAGTTCTTC. V is TRBV5-1 and J is TRBJ2-1; a weak D match, TRBD2 (5 bases). The ends were cut back, 4 bases at V and 9 bases at J, with 17 bases in the middle. Looked up from germline, CDR1 is SGHRS and CDR2 is YFSETQ. The CDR3 runs to 14 residues.

The chain couples TRBV4-2 to TRBJ2-3; D may be TRBD2 (6 bases). Germline V CDR1 and CDR2: LGHNA, YNFKEQ. Trimming left V 5 bases short and J 5 bases short, with 26 bases between. This CDR3 is 18 amino acids long. For the CDR3, the DNA is TGTGCCAGCAGCTCAAGAAGGGTATCCGGGAGTGGTGGAGATACGCAGTATTTT. It yields the protein CASSSRRVSGSGGDTQYF.

The CDR3 reads CASSLGSGGSQPQHF. The CDR3 DNA is TGTGCCAGCAGTTTAGGGTCGGGGGGGAGTCAGCCCCAGCATTTT. The chain is built from TRBV27 and TRBJ1-5; TRBD1 might be the D (5 bases). CDR1 and CDR2 from the germline V gene are MNHEY and SMNVEV (reference sequence). V was pared by 2 bases and J by 6 bases, with 14 bases between. The CDR3 has 15 amino acids.

The chain joins TRBV29-1 to TRBJ1-2; possible D gene TRBD1, 5 bases. The germline V and J ends were trimmed by 8 bases and 9 bases, with 16 bases remaining between them. Germline CDR1 reads SQVTM; CDR2 reads ANQGSEA. The CDR3 runs to 11 residues. In DNA, the CDR3 is TGCAGCATCAAAGGGGTCGATAGCTACACCTTC. As protein: CSIKGVDSYTF.

V is TRBV29-1 and J is TRBJ2-7; D possibly corresponds to TRBD1 (6 bases). V lost 4 bases, J lost 1 base, and 8 bases lay in between. The CDR3 contains 12 residues. CDR1 and CDR2 (germline): SQVTM, ANQGSEA. This chain's CDR3 is CSVATGSYEQYF. In DNA, the CDR3 is TGCAGCGTTGCGACAGGTTCCTACGAGCAGTACTTC.

V and J are TRBV11-3 and TRBJ1-4, with D tentatively TRBD1 (5 bases). The CDR3 consists of 14 residues. Germline CDR1 reads SGHNT; CDR2 reads YENEEA. Trimming cost V 5 bases and J 4 bases, with 11 bases left between them. CDR3 residues: CASSPGRSNEKLFF. The CDR3 DNA is TGTGCCAGCAGCCCAGGGCGGAGTAATGAAAAACTGTTTTTT.

The J gene is TRBJ2-5, the V gene TRBV5-6; 7 bases agree with TRBD2. The germline CDR1 and CDR2 sequences are SGHDT and YYEEEE. The CDR3 contains 16 residues. Losses at the gene ends were 0 bases for V and 5 bases for J; bases not matched to a gene: 10. The CDR3 reads CASSLAAGVFYETQYF. CDR3 sequence (DNA): TGTGCCAGCAGCTTGGCGGCGGGAGTGTTTTATGAGACCCAGTACTTC.

J is TRBJ2-2 and V is TRBV27; 14 nucleotides align to TRBD2. CDR3 size: 19 residues. Germline lookup yields CDR1 MNHEY and CDR2 SMNVEV (reference sequence). The V segment lost 4 bases and the J segment 2 bases; nucleotides outside the gene matches: 9. As DNA, the CDR3 is TGTGCCAGCAGTTCAATAGGGACTAGCGGGAGACGAAACACCGGGGAGCTGTTTTTT. Residues: CASSSIGTSGRRNTGELFF.

The V and J genes are TRBV28 and TRBJ1-5; D gene ambiguous. This CDR3 has 15 residues. Per the germline V gene, CDR1 is MDHEN and CDR2 is SYDVKM. V gave up 2 bases and J gave up 3 bases, with 11 bases separating them. CDR3 in DNA: TGTGCCAGCAGTTTAAAAGGGAGATACAATCAGCCCCAGCATTTT. It is translated as CASSLKGRYNQPQHF.

This clone was found once. The CDR3 here is CASSLTRTVTEAFF. For the CDR3, the DNA is TGTGCCAGCAGCTTAACCAGGACAGTCACTGAAGCTTTCTTT. The chain couples TRBV7-2 to TRBJ1-1; TRBD1 is a possible D gene (6 bases). The V gene lost 2 bases and the J gene lost 4 bases, with 11 bases spanning the gap. The CDR3 loop spans 14 amino acids. Germline CDR1 reads SGHTA; CDR2 reads FQGNSA.

CDR3 amino acids: CASSLTFSSTDTQYF. The CDR3 DNA reads TGTGCCAGCAGTCTGACTTTTTCTAGCACAGATACGCAGTATTTT. This chain links TRBV14 with TRBJ2-3, with D hard to call. The V end lost 6 bases, the J end lost 0 bases, and 13 bases lay between the germline ends. The CDR3 covers 15 residues. Germline CDR1 and CDR2: SGHDN and FVKESK.

The J gene is TRBJ2-1, the V gene TRBV6-5, with 7 bases lining up with TRBD1. In germline, CDR1 is MNHEY, CDR2 SVGAGI. This CDR3 comprises 13 residues. V lost 6 bases, J lost 5 bases, and 4 bases stayed unmatched. CDR3 loop: CASRDRVNNEQFF. The CDR3 DNA follows: TGTGCCAGCAGAGACAGGGTTAACAATGAGCAGTTCTTC.

The chain joins TRBV7-9 to TRBJ1-1, with D maybe TRBD1 (5 bases). V lost 5 bases and J lost 5, with 12 bases in between. Germline V gene sequence: CDR1 SEHNR, CDR2 FQNEAQ (reference sequence). The CDR3 length is 13 residues. The CDR3 DNA follows: TGTGCCAGCAGCGTAGACAGTTCGACTGAAGCTTTCTTT. It specifies CASSVDSSTEAFF.

This chain uses TRBV7-2 with TRBJ1-6, with 8 bases matching TRBD1. The CDR3 length is 15 residues. The V and J ends lost 3 bases and 6 bases, in that order; junction bases with no gene match: 4. Per the germline V gene, CDR1 is SGHTA and CDR2 is FQGNSA. The CDR3 sequence is CASSLGTGTNSPLHF. The CDR3 DNA reads TGTGCCAGCAGCTTGGGGACAGGCACTAATTCACCCCTCCACTTT.

This clone was counted ten times or more. The gene calls are TRBV7-9 and TRBJ1-2; 9 nucleotides agree with TRBD1. Germline CDR1 SEHNR, CDR2 FQNEAQ (reference sequence). J gave up 3 bases and V 4 bases, and 6 bases lay outside the gene matches. The CDR3 runs 15 residues. CDR3 amino acids: CASSSTGGADYGYTF. The CDR3 DNA sequence: TGTGCCAGCAGCTCCACAGGGGGCGCCGACTATGGCTACACCTTC. The variable domain in full, with the rest retrieved from reference TRBV7-9 and TRBJ1-2, is DTGVSQNPRHKITKRGQNVTFRCDPISEHNRLYWYRQTLGQGPEFLTYFQNEAQLEKSRLLSDRFSAERPKGSFSTLEIQRTEQGDSAMYLCASSSTGGADYGYTFGSGTRLTVV.

Here the CDR3 reads CASSLYGMTEKLFF. CDR3 DNA sequence: TGTGCCAGCAGCTTGTACGGGATGACGGAAAAACTGTTTTTT. This rearrangement joins TRBV5-6 to TRBJ1-4; D uncertain. The CDR3 contains 14 residues. The germline V gene has CDR1 SGHDT and CDR2 YYEEEE. V shed 1 base and J shed 8 bases, with 12 bases lying between them.

The chain joins TRBV27 to TRBJ1-2, with TRBD1 as a possible D gene (5 bases). The V and J ends lost 6 bases and 3 bases respectively, with 8 bases between them. Germline assignment: CDR1 MNHEY and CDR2 SMNVEV (reference sequence). The CDR3 spans 12 residues. The CDR3 here is CASRRRDYGYTF. The CDR3 bases are TGTGCCAGCAGACGCAGGGACTATGGCTACACCTTC.

Comments on this clone: The same CDR3 also results from other DNA sequences found in this sample. CDR3 nucleotide sequence: TGCGCCAGCAGGGTCGGGACGGGGGGCCGCAGGAACACTGAAGCTTTCTTT. Amino acids: CASRVGTGGRRNTEAFF. The V and J genes are TRBV10-1 and TRBJ1-1, with a possible D match to TRBD1 (6 bases). The CDR3 is 17 residues long. V lost 6 bases and J lost 1, with 21 bases in between. Germline V gene data show CDR1 as WNHNN and CDR2 as SYGVQD (reference sequence).